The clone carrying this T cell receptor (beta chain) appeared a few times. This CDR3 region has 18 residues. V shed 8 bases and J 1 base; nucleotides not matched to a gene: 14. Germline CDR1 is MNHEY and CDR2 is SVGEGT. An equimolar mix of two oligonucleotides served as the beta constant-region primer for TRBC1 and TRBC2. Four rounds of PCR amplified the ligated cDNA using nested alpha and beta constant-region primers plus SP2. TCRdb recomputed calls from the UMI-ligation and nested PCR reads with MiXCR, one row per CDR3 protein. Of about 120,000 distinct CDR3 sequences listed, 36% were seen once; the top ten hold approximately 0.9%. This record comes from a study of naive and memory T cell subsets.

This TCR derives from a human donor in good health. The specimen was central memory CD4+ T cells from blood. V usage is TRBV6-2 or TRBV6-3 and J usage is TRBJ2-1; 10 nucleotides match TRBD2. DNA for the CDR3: TGTGCCAGCGGGGGGTATGGGACTAGCGAAAAGTCCTACAATGAGCAGTTCTTC. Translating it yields CASGGYGTSEKSYNEQFF.